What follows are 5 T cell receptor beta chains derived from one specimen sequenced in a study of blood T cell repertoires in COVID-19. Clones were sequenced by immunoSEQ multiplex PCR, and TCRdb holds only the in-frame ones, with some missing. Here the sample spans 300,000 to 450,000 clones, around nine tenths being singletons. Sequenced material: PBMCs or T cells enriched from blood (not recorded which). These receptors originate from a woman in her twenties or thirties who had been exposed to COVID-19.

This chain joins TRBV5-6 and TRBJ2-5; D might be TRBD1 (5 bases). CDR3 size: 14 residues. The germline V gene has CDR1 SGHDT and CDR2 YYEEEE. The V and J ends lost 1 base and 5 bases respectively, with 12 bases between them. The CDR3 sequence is CASSLSGQGETQYF. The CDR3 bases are TGTGCCAGCAGCTTGTCCGGACAAGGGGAGACCCAGTACTTC.

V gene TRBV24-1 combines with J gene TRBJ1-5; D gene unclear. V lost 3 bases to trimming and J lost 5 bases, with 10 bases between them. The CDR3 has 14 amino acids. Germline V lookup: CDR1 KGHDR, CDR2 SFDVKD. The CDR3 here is CATSDGQSHQPQHF. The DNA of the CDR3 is TGTGCCACCAGTGATGGTCAGTCTCATCAGCCCCAGCATTTT.

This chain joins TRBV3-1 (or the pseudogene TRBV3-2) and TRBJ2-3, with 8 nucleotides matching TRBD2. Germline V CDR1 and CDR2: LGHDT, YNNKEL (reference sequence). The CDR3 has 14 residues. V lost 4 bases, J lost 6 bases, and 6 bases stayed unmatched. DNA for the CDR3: TGTGCCAGCAGCCGCCAGACTAGCGCGGATACGCAGTATTTT. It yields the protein CASSRQTSADTQYF.

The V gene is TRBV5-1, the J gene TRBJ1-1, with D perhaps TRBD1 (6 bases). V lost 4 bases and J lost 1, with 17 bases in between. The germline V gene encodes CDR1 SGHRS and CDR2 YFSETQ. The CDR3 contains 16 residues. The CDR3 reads CASSPRRGTGNTEAFF. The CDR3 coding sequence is TGCGCCAGCAGCCCGCGCAGGGGAACGGGGAACACTGAAGCTTTCTTT.

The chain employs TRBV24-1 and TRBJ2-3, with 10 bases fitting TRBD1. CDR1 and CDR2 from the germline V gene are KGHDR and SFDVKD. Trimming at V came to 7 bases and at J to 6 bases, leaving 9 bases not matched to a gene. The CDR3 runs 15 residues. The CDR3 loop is CATSVDRGNSDTQYF. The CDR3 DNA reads TGTGCCACCAGCGTGGACAGGGGGAATTCCGATACGCAGTATTTT.